Below, 23 T cell receptor beta chains from the same sample are listed, as sequenced in a study of T cell responses to AZD1222 COVID-19 vaccine. Data came from immunoSEQ multiplex PCR; TCRdb stores just in-frame clones and leaves some out. The sample contains approximately 100,000 clones, 85% to 90% of which appear only once. The material sequenced was peripheral blood, taken on day 0 of AZD1222 vaccination. Receptors were obtained from an adult in good health.

V gene TRBV5-5 combines with J gene TRBJ1-2; D uncertain. The V end lost 1 base, the J end lost 4 bases, and 14 bases lay between the germline ends. Germline lookup yields CDR1 SGHKS and CDR2 YYEKEE (reference sequence). The CDR3 covers 15 residues. The CDR3 bases are TGTGCCAGCAGCTTGAGTCGAACGGGGAGCTATGGCTACACCTTC. It codes for CASSLSRTGSYGYTF. Looking up the rest from reference TRBV5-5 and TRBJ1-2 gives the full variable domain: DAGVTQSPTHLIKTRGQQVTLRCSPISGHKSVSWYQQVLGQGPQFIFQYYEKEERGRGNFPDRFSARQFPNYSSELNVNALLLGDSALYLCASSLSRTGSYGYTFGSGTRLTVV.

J is TRBJ2-2 and V is TRBV7-2, with 8 bases fitting TRBD1. The CDR3 has 16 amino acids. Per the germline V gene, CDR1 is SGHTA and CDR2 is FQGNSA. After removal of 0 bases from V and 7 bases from J, the junction contained 7 bases not matched to a gene. This CDR3 is CASSLAARGRNGELFF. The CDR3 DNA sequence: TGTGCCAGCAGCTTAGCCGCCAGGGGGCGTAACGGGGAGCTGTTTTTT.

The CDR3 DNA sequence: TGCGCCAGCAGCTTCCGGGCGGATGAAGCTTTCTTT. Translation gives CASSFRADEAFF. The chain has TRBV5-1 and TRBJ1-1; D remains ambiguous. Germline loops: CDR1 SGHRS, CDR2 YFSETQ. This CDR3 contains 12 residues. V was shortened by 2 bases and J by 7 bases, with 9 bases between the two germline ends.

The chain has TRBV5-1 and TRBJ2-2; TRBD1 or TRBD2 may be the D gene (6 bases each). The V end lost 2 bases, the J end lost 6 bases, and 17 bases lay between the germline ends. This CDR3 spans 16 amino acids. Germline CDR1 reads SGHRS; CDR2 reads YFSETQ. The CDR3 coding sequence is TGCGCCAGCAGCTTAGACGTCGGGGGCTCGTCCGGGGAGCTGTTTTTT. Residues: CASSLDVGGSSGELFF.

The table lists this clone with a count of one. The chain is built from TRBV30 and TRBJ2-5, with TRBD2 matching 7 bases. The CDR3 has 12 residues. Trimming cost V 7 bases and J 7 bases; bases outside gene matches: 9. Germline CDR1 GTSNPN, CDR2 SVGIG (reference sequence). CDR3 DNA sequence: TGTGCCTCTGGAGCGGGGTCGGGGACCCAGTACTTC. This gives the protein CASGAGSGTQYF.

J is TRBJ1-4 and V is TRBV5-1; D is possibly TRBD1 (5 bases). Germline CDR1 SGHRS, CDR2 YFSETQ. The CDR3 extends over 13 amino acids. V lost 4 bases and J 8 bases, leaving 12 bases between the germline ends. The DNA for the CDR3 is TGCGCCAGCAGCAACGGGGCCGGGGAAAAACTGTTTTTT. Translated, it gives CASSNGAGEKLFF. Looking up the rest from reference TRBV5-1 and TRBJ1-4 gives the full variable domain: KAGVTQTPRYLIKTRGQQVTLSCSPISGHRSVSWYQQTPGQGLQFLFEYFSETQRNKGNFPGRFSGRQFSNSRSEMNVSTLELGDSALYLCASSNGAGEKLFFGSGTQLSVL.

The chain employs TRBV6-5 and TRBJ1-6; no firm D call. This CDR3 comprises 14 residues. V was cut by 0 bases and J by 13 bases, with 13 bases left in between. The germline CDR1 and CDR2 sequences are MNHEY and SVGAGI. The CDR3 nucleotides are TGTGCCAGCAGTTACTCTGGAAACGGGGAGCCCCTCCACTTT. Amino acids: CASSYSGNGEPLHF.

The chain employs TRBV15 and TRBJ2-3; TRBD2 matches at 11 bases. The CDR3 extends over 15 amino acids. Germline assignment: CDR1 LNHNV and CDR2 YYDKDF (reference sequence). J gave up 5 bases and V 3 bases, and 4 bases lay outside the gene matches. In nucleotides, the CDR3 is TGTGCCACCAGCAGTAGCGGGGGGGCGGGAGATACGCAGTATTTT. Encoded protein: CATSSSGGAGDTQYF. The whole variable domain, filled in from reference TRBV15 and TRBJ2-3, reads DAMVIQNPRYQVTQFGKPVTLSCSQTLNHNVMYWYQQKSSQAPKLLFHYYDKDFNNEADTPDNFQSRRPNTSFCFLDIRSPGLGDTAMYLCATSSSGGAGDTQYFGPGTRLTVL.

V is TRBV9 and J is TRBJ2-1; maybe TRBD1 (6 bases). The CDR3 is 15 amino acids. Germline V lookup: CDR1 SGDLS, CDR2 YYNGEE. Trimming cost V 3 bases and J 2 bases, with 12 bases left between them. CDR3 in amino acids: CASSARDTAYNEQFF. The CDR3 region has the DNA TGTGCCAGCAGCGCCCGGGACACCGCCTACAATGAGCAGTTCTTC. Full variable domain (missing parts from reference TRBV9 and TRBJ2-1): DSGVTQTPKHLITATGQRVTLRCSPRSGDLSVYWYQQSLDQGLQFLIQYYNGEERAKGNILERFSAQQFPDLHSELNLSSLELGDSALYFCASSARDTAYNEQFFGPGTRLTVL.

The J gene is TRBJ2-5, the V gene TRBV11-2; no definite D call. V was shortened by 0 bases and J by 7 bases, with 12 bases between the two germline ends. From germline, CDR1 is SGHAT and CDR2 FQNNGV. CDR3 length equals 14 residues. The CDR3 DNA reads as TGTGCCAGCAGCTTAGATGTTAGTGGAACGACCCAGTACTTC. Translating gives CASSLDVSGTTQYF. Filled out from reference TRBV11-2 and TRBJ2-5, the complete variable domain reads EAGVAQSPRYKIIEKRQSVAFWCNPISGHATLYWYQQILGQGPKLLIQFQNNGVVDDSQLPKDRFSAERLKGVDSTLKIQPAKLEDSAVYLCASSLDVSGTTQYFGPGTRLLVL.

This chain links TRBV20-1 with TRBJ1-2; no definite D call. The germline V and J ends were trimmed by 2 bases and 7 bases, with 8 bases remaining between them. CDR1 and CDR2 from the germline V gene are DFQATT and SNEGSKA (reference sequence). The CDR3 covers 11 residues. As DNA, the CDR3 is TGCAGTGCTAGACCAGCGGTTGGCTACACCTTC. Its protein is CSARPAVGYTF.

This sequence joins TRBV5-1 and TRBJ2-7; possibly TRBD1 or TRBD2 for D (5 bases each). The end of the DNA aligns better with TRBJ2-5, so the J call may be wrong. From germline, CDR1 is SGHRS and CDR2 YFSETQ. The CDR3 is made up of 15 amino acids. The CDR3 region is CASSLAGVRGETQYF. In DNA, the CDR3 is TGCGCCAGCAGCTTGGCCGGGGTGAGGGGAGAGACCCAGTACTTC.

The chain employs TRBV5-4 and TRBJ1-6; TRBD1 might be the D (6 bases). V lost 4 bases, J lost 4 bases, and 12 bases lay in between. The CDR3 totals 15 residues. The germline V gene has CDR1 SGHNT and CDR2 YYREEE (reference sequence). CDR3 amino acids: CASSRGGQYNSPLHF. The CDR3, as DNA: TGTGCCAGCAGCCGGGGGGGGCAATATAATTCACCCCTCCACTTT.

This chain joins TRBV11-3 and TRBJ2-1; 12 bases fit TRBD1. From germline, CDR1 is SGHNT and CDR2 YENEEA. This CDR3 has 13 residues. The V segment lost 8 bases and the J segment 9 bases; nucleotides outside the gene matches: 5. In DNA form, the CDR3 reads TGTGCCAGCCAGGGACAGGGGGCTCTTGAGCAGTTCTTC. Amino acid sequence: CASQGQGALEQFF.

This clone was observed once. The chain carries TRBV7-2 and TRBJ1-2; D is undetermined. With 5 bases removed from V and 4 bases from J, the gap between germline ends came to 20 bases. The CDR3 covers 16 residues. Germline V gives CDR1 SGHTA, CDR2 FQGNSA. The CDR3 loop is CASSRAQGNRVYGYTF. In DNA form, the CDR3 reads TGTGCCAGCAGCCGGGCTCAAGGGAATAGGGTCTATGGCTACACCTTC.

The rearrangement links TRBV5-6 to TRBJ2-2; TRBD1 matches at 7 bases. Germline CDR1 and CDR2: SGHDT and YYEEEE. Losses at the gene ends were 1 base for V and 1 base for J; bases not matched to a gene: 1. The CDR3 consists of 15 residues. The CDR3 sequence: CASSLQGVNTGELFF. DNA for the CDR3: TGTGCCAGCAGCTTGCAGGGGGTGAACACCGGGGAGCTGTTTTTT.

V usage is TRBV18 and J usage is TRBJ1-5, with D perhaps matching TRBD1 (5 bases). Germline CDR1 is KGHSH and CDR2 is LQKENI. The CDR3 is 16 residues long. V was cut by 2 bases and J by 3 bases, with 14 bases left in between. In DNA form, the CDR3 reads TGTGCCAGCTCACCAGGAGACAGCCTTTCCAATCAGCCCCAGCATTTT. Its translation is CASSPGDSLSNQPQHF.

The genes are TRBV5-5 and TRBJ2-5; 9 bases align to TRBD2. The V and J ends lost 1 base and 1 base, in that order; junction bases with no gene match: 2. From germline, CDR1 is SGHKS and CDR2 YYEKEE (reference sequence). CDR3 length: 15 residues. The CDR3 region is CASSLFSGGQETQYF. DNA for the CDR3: TGTGCCAGCAGCTTGTTTAGCGGGGGCCAAGAGACCCAGTACTTC.

The chain carries TRBV20-1 and TRBJ1-2; D is ambiguous. The CDR3 runs 10 residues. Trimming removed 0 bases from V and 12 bases from J, with 8 bases in between. Germline CDR1 DFQATT, CDR2 SNEGSKA (reference sequence). The CDR3 sequence is CSARDISDTF. The CDR3 DNA reads TGCAGTGCTAGAGATATCTCAGACACCTTC.

This chain joins TRBV4-3 and TRBJ2-2; D remains ambiguous. CDR1 LGHNA and CDR2 YSLEER come from the germline V gene. This CDR3 contains 13 residues. Trimming removed 2 bases at V and 10 bases at J, with 11 bases between. CDR3 sequence: CASSQTFPPELFF. CDR3 coding DNA: TGCGCCAGCAGCCAAACCTTTCCGCCGGAGCTGTTTTTT.

The chain is built from TRBV7-8 and TRBJ2-3, with D maybe TRBD2 (5 bases). The ends were cut back, 5 bases at V and 2 bases at J, with 17 bases in the middle. The CDR3 contains 16 residues. Germline values: CDR1 SGHVS, CDR2 FQNEAQ. The CDR3 reads CASSPAETSSTDTQYF. The CDR3 region has the DNA TGTGCCAGCAGCCCCGCCGAAACTAGTTCCACAGATACGCAGTATTTT.

The CDR3 loop reads CASSAYQETQYF. The CDR3 DNA is TGTGCCAGCTCAGCGTACCAAGAGACCCAGTACTTC. V gene TRBV18 combines with J gene TRBJ2-5; no definite D call. This CDR3 spans 12 amino acids. Germline CDR1 is KGHSH and CDR2 is LQKENI. Trimming removed 5 bases from V and 0 bases from J, with 4 bases in between.

The genes are TRBV10-2 and TRBJ2-4; the match to TRBD1 covers 8 bases. Germline V gene lookup returns CDR1 WSHSY and CDR2 SAAADI. The CDR3 is 16 amino acids. After removal of 7 bases from V and 4 bases from J, the junction contained 12 bases not matched to a gene. CDR3 nucleotide sequence: TGCGCCAGCACCCTGAGGGCAGGGGGCGCAAAAAACATTCAGTACTTC. It translates to CASTLRAGGAKNIQYF.